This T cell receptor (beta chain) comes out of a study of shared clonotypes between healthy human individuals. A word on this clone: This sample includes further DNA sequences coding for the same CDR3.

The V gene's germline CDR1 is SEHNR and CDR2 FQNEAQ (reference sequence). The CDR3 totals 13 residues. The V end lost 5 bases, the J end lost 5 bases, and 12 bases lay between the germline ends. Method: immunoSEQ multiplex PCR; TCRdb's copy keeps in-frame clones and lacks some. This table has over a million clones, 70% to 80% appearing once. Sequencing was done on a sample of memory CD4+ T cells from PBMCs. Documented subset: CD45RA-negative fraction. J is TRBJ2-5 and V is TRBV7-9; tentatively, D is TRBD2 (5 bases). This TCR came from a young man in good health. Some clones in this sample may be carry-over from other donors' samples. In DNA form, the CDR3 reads TGTGCCAGCAGCCGCTCCGGGATGGAGACCCAGTACTTC. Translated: CASSRSGMETQYF.